A single TCR beta chain is shown here with its context. Its antigen remains unidentified. CD8+ and CD4+ T cells from blood underwent TCR beta sequencing. TEMRA cells were enriched by FACS, while CD8+ and CD4+ T cells were obtained through a negative isolation that was performed magnetically. The entry originates in a study of CD8 T cells in Susac syndrome. Study-wide findings and caveats: The study admitted that it had a relatively small number of individuals in its TCR sequencing and HLA analysis.

Germline loops: CDR1 MNHEY, CDR2 SVGAGI. The V end was cut by 6 bases, the J end by 4 bases, with 12 bases between. There are 13 residues in the CDR3. RNA in amounts of about 0.5 to 1 ug was reverse transcribed with random hexamers. Amplification of TCR beta CDR3 by immunoSEQ multiplex PCR spanned 54 Vbeta and 13 Jbeta. TCRdb re-called the immunoSEQ multiplex PCR reads through MiXCR, storing one row per CDR3 protein. This sample has approximately 230,000 distinct CDR3 sequences; about 93% occur once, and the top ten carry roughly 0.072%. The V and J genes are TRBV6-5 and TRBJ1-1; D unresolved. The origin of this receptor is a human donor with multiple sclerosis. The sample taken for sequencing was CD4+ T cells from PBMCs. The CDR3 coding sequence is TGTGCCAGCAGAAGGCAAGTGACCACTGAAGCTTTCTTT. Its protein product is CASRRQVTTEAFF.